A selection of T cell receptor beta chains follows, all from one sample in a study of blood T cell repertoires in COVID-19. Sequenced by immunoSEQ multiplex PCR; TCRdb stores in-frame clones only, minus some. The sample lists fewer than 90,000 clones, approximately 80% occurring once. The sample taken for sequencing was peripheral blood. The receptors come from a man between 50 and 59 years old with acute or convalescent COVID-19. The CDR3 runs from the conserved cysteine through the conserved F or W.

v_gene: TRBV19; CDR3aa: CASSIDFGTAIYGYTF
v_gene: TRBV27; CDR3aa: CASSLGPQGIYEQYF
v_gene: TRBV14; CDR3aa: CASSQKVQRFEKLFF
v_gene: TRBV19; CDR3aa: CASSPNSPRSGRYSYEQYF
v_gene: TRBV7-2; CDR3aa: CASSMSADSYNEQFF
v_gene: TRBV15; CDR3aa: CATSRGGVYEQYF
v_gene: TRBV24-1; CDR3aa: CATSDSGTGGVETQYF
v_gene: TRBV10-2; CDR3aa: CASSENNYEQYF
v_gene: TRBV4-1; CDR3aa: CASSAKPGQGLGVAGNTIYF
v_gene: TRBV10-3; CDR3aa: CAIRAGHPNTEAFF
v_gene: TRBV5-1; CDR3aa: CASSEGTGGWLQRGYTF
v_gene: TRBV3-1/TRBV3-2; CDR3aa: CASSQDFRGLAKTQYF
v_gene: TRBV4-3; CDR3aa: CASSQGTSGIYNEQFF
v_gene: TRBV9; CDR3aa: CASSPGRGWTGELFF
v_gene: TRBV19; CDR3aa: CASGQGRGETQYF
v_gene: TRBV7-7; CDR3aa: CASSPTSGRGNEQFF
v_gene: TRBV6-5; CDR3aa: CASSLQGDLNTEAFF
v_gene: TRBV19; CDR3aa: CASSMGPGQGVSYEQYF
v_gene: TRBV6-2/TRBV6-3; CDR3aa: CASSSGLTSYGNQPQHF
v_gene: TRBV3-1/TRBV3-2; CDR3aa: CASSQSTGRNEKLFF
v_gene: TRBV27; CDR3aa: CASRQSRDRGVSSYEQYF
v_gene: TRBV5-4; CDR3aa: CASSSWDRNEKLFF
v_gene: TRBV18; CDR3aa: CASSPYGTAYEQYF
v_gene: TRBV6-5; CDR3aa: CASSLQDNSNQPQHF
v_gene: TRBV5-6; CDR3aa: CASSSPSNYGYTF
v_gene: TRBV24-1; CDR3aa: CATSDQDRNYGYTF
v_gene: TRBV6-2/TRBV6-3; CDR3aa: CASSRTLNQPQHF
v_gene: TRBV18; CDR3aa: CASSPNRVNQETQYF
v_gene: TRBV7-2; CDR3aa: CASSPYTNTEAFF
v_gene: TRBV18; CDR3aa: CASSPAETQYF
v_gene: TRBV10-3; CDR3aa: CAAADRDQPQHF
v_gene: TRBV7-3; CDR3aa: CASSILAGDGYEQYF
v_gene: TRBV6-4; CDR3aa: CASSDGTGRSDGYTF
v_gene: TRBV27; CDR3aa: CASSLSPLLAGVTGELFF
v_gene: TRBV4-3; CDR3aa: CASSQGPGEAKGNSYNEQFF
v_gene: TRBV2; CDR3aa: CASSPHRGGGYEQYF
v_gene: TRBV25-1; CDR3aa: CASSGIRTGIVETQYF
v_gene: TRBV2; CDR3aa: CAIFRTSGGGELFF
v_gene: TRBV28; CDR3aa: CASSFWGEQYF
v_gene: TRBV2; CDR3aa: CASSEGRGRTYGYTF
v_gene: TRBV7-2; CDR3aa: CASSLGGTGGETQYF
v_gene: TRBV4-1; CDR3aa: CASSPSGSTDTQYF
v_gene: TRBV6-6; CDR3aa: CASSGGTDGYTF
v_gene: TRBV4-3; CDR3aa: CASSPLAGGPLAYEQYF
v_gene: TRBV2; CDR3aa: CASRRTSIEAFF
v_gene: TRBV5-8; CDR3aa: CASSLRLTRDQPQHF
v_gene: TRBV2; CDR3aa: CASSEGQGLSEQYF
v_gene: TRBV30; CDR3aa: CAWSDSRRTDTQYF
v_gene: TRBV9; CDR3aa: CASSVEPRLQEEAFF
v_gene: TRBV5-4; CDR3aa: CASSLVDNAEQYF
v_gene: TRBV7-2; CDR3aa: CASSSTGHQETQYF
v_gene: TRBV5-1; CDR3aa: CASSAGNLPTF
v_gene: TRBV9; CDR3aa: CASSVTGDYTDTQYF
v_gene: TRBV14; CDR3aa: CASSHLGIAGQETQYF
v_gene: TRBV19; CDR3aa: CASSMFLNEKLFF
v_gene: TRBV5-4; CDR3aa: CASSLEGGRADTQYF
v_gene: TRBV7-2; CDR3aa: CASSPYFAGQLNEQFF
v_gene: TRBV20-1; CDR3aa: CSASLGQQSQETQYF
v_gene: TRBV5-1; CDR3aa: CASSIQGGTFNEQFF